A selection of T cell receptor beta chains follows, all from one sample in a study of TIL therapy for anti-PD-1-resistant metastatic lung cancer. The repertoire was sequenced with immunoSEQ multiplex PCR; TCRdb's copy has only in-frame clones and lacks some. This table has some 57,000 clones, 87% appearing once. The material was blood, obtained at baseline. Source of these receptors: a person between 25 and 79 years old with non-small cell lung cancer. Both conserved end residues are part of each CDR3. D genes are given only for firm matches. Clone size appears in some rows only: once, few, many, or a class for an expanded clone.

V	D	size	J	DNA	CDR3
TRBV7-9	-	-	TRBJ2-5	TGTGCCAGCACCTTGCAAGAGACCCAGTACTTC	CASTLQETQYF
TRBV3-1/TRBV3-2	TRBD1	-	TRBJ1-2	TGTGCCAGCAGCCTGGAAGGATGGCAGGGGGTCTATGGCTACACCTTC	CASSLEGWQGVYGYTF
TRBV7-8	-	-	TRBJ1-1	TGTGCCAGCAGCCCCCGTGAAGGGAACACTGAAGCTTTCTTT	CASSPREGNTEAFF
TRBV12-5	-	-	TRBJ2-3	TGTGCTAGTGGTTTGGCAGAATTACAGCTGAATGATACGCAGTATTTT	CASGLAELQLNDTQYF
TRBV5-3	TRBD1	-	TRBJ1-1	TGTGCCAAACCGACAGGGCTAAGACCGAACACTGAAGCTTTCTTT	CAKPTGLRPNTEAFF
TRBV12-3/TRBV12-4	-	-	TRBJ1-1	TGTGCCAGCAGTTTCGTGGGGAACACTGAAGCTTTCTTT	CASSFVGNTEAFF
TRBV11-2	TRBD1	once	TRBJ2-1	TGTGCCAGCAGCTCCACTCCAAGGGGGCAGGGTGAGCAGTTCTTC	CASSSTPRGQGEQFF
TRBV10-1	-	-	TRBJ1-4	TGCGCCAGCAGTGCCGGGACCACGGGCGAAAAACTGTTTTTT	CASSAGTTGEKLFF
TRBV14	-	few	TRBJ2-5	TGTGCCAGCAGCCCCGACGGTGGGGAGACCCAGTACTTC	CASSPDGGETQYF
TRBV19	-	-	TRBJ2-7	TGTGCCAGATCAGTTAGCGGAACCCGTCCCTACGAGCAGTACTTC	CARSVSGTRPYEQYF
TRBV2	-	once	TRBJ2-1	TGTGCCATCAAGGGCCTTTGGGCCATAGATGAGCAGTTCTTC	CAIKGLWAIDEQFF
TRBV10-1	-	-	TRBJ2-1	TGCGCCAGCAGTGAGTCCCCTGGTAACAATGAGCAGTTCTTC	CASSESPGNNEQFF
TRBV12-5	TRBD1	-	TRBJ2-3	TGTGCTAGTGGTTTACCCGGGACAGGGACCTCAGATACGCAGTATTTT	CASGLPGTGTSDTQYF
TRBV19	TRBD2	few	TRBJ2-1	TGTGCCAGTAGTCCCGCCCTAGCGGGAGTAATGGGTTCCTACAATGAGCAGTTCTTC	CASSPALAGVMGSYNEQFF
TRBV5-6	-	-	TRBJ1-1	TGTGCCAGCAGTTCCTCAGGGCCAACTGAAGCTTTCTTT	CASSSSGPTEAFF
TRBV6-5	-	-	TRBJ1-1	TGTGCCAGCAGGAGGGGTGGAGAAACTGAAGCTTTCTTT	CASRRGGETEAFF
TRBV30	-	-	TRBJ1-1	TGTGCCTGGAGTTTCTCGTCGTGGGGGTACCCTGAAGCTTTCTTT	CAWSFSSWGYPEAFF